A selection of T cell receptor beta chains follows, all from one sample in a study of T cell responses to AZD1222 COVID-19 vaccine. TCRdb keeps only in-frame clones here, not all; method: immunoSEQ multiplex PCR. The repertoire holds nearly 95,000 clones, with more than 80% as singletons. The sample in question was peripheral blood, obtained 28 days after the second AZD1222 dose. The source of these receptors is an adult who received the AZD1222 COVID-19 vaccine. Each CDR3 is given with its conserved first and last residue. The D gene is left open where the match is weak. Size values are once, few and many counts, or a class for expanded clones, and some rows have none.

D	V	size	J	DNA	CDR3
TRBD2	TRBV6-2/TRBV6-3	.	TRBJ2-7	TGTGCCAGCAGTTATCCACGACTAGCGGGAGGGCCGGGGTACGAGCAGTACTTC	CASSYPRLAGGPGYEQYF
.	TRBV30	.	TRBJ2-6	TGTGCCTGGAGAGTCCCTGGGGCCAACGTCCTGACTTTC	CAWRVPGANVLTF
.	TRBV6-2/TRBV6-3	.	TRBJ1-3	TGTGCCAGCAGTCCGAACACCAACATCTCTGGAAACACCATATATTTT	CASSPNTNISGNTIYF
TRBD1	TRBV18	.	TRBJ2-7	TGTGCCAGCTCAATCGGGCAGGGGGCCCACGAGCAGTACTTC	CASSIGQGAHEQYF
.	TRBV2	.	TRBJ2-3	TGTGCCAGCAGCGAAGTGGGTTTCACAGATACGCAGTATTTT	CASSEVGFTDTQYF
TRBD2	TRBV4-3	.	TRBJ2-1	TGCGCCAGCAGCCAATCGCTAGCGGGGGCGAATGAGCAGTTCTTC	CASSQSLAGANEQFF
.	TRBV6-1	.	TRBJ1-1	TGTGCCAGCAGTGAAGTTGGGAGATTTGATGGCACTGAAGCTTTCTTT	CASSEVGRFDGTEAFF
.	TRBV2	.	TRBJ1-1	TGTGCCAGCAATAGGGCGATGAACACTGAAGCTTTCTTT	CASNRAMNTEAFF
.	TRBV7-9	.	TRBJ2-2	TGTGCCAGCAGCTTACCACAGGGAAACACCGGGGAGCTGTTTTTT	CASSLPQGNTGELFF
.	TRBV5-1	.	TRBJ1-4	TGCGCCAGCAGCTTGGAGGGTCCGCACACTAATGAAAAACTGTTTTTT	CASSLEGPHTNEKLFF
TRBD1	TRBV18	.	TRBJ1-4	TGTGCCAGCTCACCCCTTGGACAGGGGGCCTATGAAAAACTGTTTTTT	CASSPLGQGAYEKLFF
.	TRBV9	.	TRBJ2-2	TGTGCCAGCAGCGTAGGTGCAACAGTAGTAAAGGCCGGGGAGCTGTTTTTT	CASSVGATVVKAGELFF
TRBD2	TRBV9	.	TRBJ2-1	TGTGCCAGCAGTGTCGGGACTAGCGGGGGATCTAACAATGAGCAGTTCTTC	CASSVGTSGGSNNEQFF
.	TRBV14	once	TRBJ1-1	TGTGCCAGCAGCCAACACTGGGTCGGGGAAGCTTTCTTT	CASSQHWVGEAFF
.	TRBV5-1	.	TRBJ1-1	TGCGCCAGCAGCTTGGGTCCCGGGGCAAACACTGAAGCTTTCTTT	CASSLGPGANTEAFF
.	TRBV28	.	TRBJ1-2	TGTGCCAGCAGCCACAGGCCGGCGGACCGACAGGCTATTAACTATGGCTACACCTTC	CASSHRPADRQAINYGYTF
.	TRBV12-5	once	TRBJ2-3	TGTGCTAGTGGTTCCGGAGAGGGAGGTGATACGCAGTATTTT	CASGSGEGGDTQYF
.	TRBV6-5	.	TRBJ1-1	TGTGCCAGCAGTTACTCGGCAGGGTTCACTGAAGCTTTCTTT	CASSYSAGFTEAFF
.	TRBV18	.	TRBJ1-5	TGTGCCAGCTCACCCTCGCGGGGCAATCAGCCCCAGCATTTT	CASSPSRGNQPQHF
TRBD1	TRBV7-2	.	TRBJ1-4	TGTGCCAGCAGCTCATCGGGACAGGCTAATGAAAAACTGTTTTTT	CASSSSGQANEKLFF
.	TRBV6-6	.	TRBJ2-7	TGTGCCAGCAGTTACGGGAGATACGAGCAGTACTTC	CASSYGRYEQYF
.	TRBV25-1	.	TRBJ1-3	TGTGCCAGCAGAGGGGCGCACGGAAACACCATATATTTT	CASRGAHGNTIYF
TRBD1	TRBV7-2	.	TRBJ1-4	TGTGCCAGCAGTTTAACAGGGGGTACTAATGAAAAACTGTTTTTT	CASSLTGGTNEKLFF
.	TRBV3-1/TRBV3-2	.	TRBJ2-5	TGTGCCAGCAGCCTCTTCTTCGGGCCCCAAGAGACCCAGTACTTC	CASSLFFGPQETQYF
.	TRBV3-1/TRBV3-2	.	TRBJ1-1	TGTGCCAGCAGCCCGATTAGGCTTTTCGTGGGACCGCAGAACACTGAAGCTTTCTTT	CASSPIRLFVGPQNTEAFF
TRBD1	TRBV10-3	.	TRBJ1-5	TGTGCCATCAGTGAGGGGACAGGGAGCAGTCAGCCCCAGCATTTT	CAISEGTGSSQPQHF
.	TRBV6-5	.	TRBJ1-2	TGTGCCAGCAGTTACTCGGGCGGGACAAGGGGCTACACCTTC	CASSYSGGTRGYTF